This TCR beta chain emerged from a study of human T cells and chemical hapten exposure. Overall study: Investigators sensitized about 2 cm by about 2 cm of upper inner arm skin with 2% DPC. Regarding the study as a whole: Large CDR3 similarity clusters arose significantly more often from expanded TCRs than from controls.

Trimming left V 3 bases short and J 9 bases short, with 12 bases between. This CDR3 region has 14 residues. In its sample, this clonotype was seen many times. Its antigen remains unidentified. TCRdb reprocessed the RACE reads via MiXCR and lists one record per CDR3 protein. This sample yields about 120,000 distinct CDR3 sequences, of which approximately 13% are seen a single time; 2.8% belongs to the top ten. Time point indicated: pre-sensitization, week 0. Treatment of the sample: therapeutic diphenylcyclopropenone sensitization with weekly scalp DPC. The sample consisted of whole blood, taken in connection with sensitization to the hapten diphenylcyclopropenone (DPC). The receptor's source is a young woman with alopecia areata. Some clones in this sample may be carry-over from other donors' samples. The rearrangement joins TRBV12-3 or TRBV12-4 to TRBJ1-6; D unclear. CDR3 residues: CASSFGRGSSPLHF. The CDR3, as DNA: TGTGCCAGCAGTTTCGGCCGGGGTTCTTCACCCCTCCACTTT.